This passage covers 24 T cell receptor beta chains from one sample sequenced in a study of cytomegalovirus exposure and HLA in healthy donors. PCR primers comprised 60 Vbeta and 13 Jbeta primers. Clones were read by immunoSEQ multiplex PCR, and TCRdb kept only the in-frame ones, dropping some. Of some 84,000 clones detected, over 70% appear once; the ten largest clones hold roughly 2%. Specimen: PBMCs. These receptors all stem from a boy aged 5-17 years in good health and CMV-seronegative.

CDR3 in amino acids: CASSQGSKGQWDIQYF. The CDR3 DNA is TGTGCCAGCAGCCAAGGAAGTAAGGGACAATGGGACATTCAGTACTTC. This chain joins TRBV4-2 and TRBJ2-4, with D possibly being TRBD1 (6 bases). The ends were cut back, 1 base at V and 8 bases at J, with 18 bases in the middle. This CDR3 has 16 amino acids. Germline assignment: CDR1 LGHNA and CDR2 YNFKEQ.

The table lists this clone with a count of one. The rearrangement uses TRBV10-3 and TRBJ1-5, with 8 bases fitting TRBD1. There are 16 residues in the CDR3. V lost 4 bases and J lost 11; bases outside the gene matches: 16. Germline CDR1 ENHRY, CDR2 SYGVKD. The CDR3 DNA follows: TGTGCCATCAGTGCGGAGGCCAGGGGGCAAGGGAAGTCCCAGCATTTT. Translating it yields CAISAEARGQGKSQHF.

The chain carries TRBV19 and TRBJ2-3; D is perhaps TRBD2 (6 bases). The CDR3 is made up of 14 amino acids. The germline CDR1 and CDR2 sequences are LNHDA and SQIVND (reference sequence). V lost 7 bases and J 6 bases, leaving 17 bases between the germline ends. The CDR3 coding sequence is TGTGCCAGTACCCCGTGGGGCGGGACCGATACGCAGTATTTT. Residues: CASTPWGGTDTQYF.

The genes are TRBV6-1 and TRBJ2-7, with D tentatively TRBD2 (5 bases). V gave up 2 bases and J gave up 3 bases, with 11 bases separating them. CDR1 is MNHNS, CDR2 SASEGT, per germline. This CDR3 comprises 14 residues. The CDR3, as DNA: TGTGCCAGCAGTGAAACTAGGTCCAACTACGAGCAGTACTTC. It is translated as CASSETRSNYEQYF.

This clone showed up just a few times. This chain connects TRBV28 to TRBJ1-2; D is uncertain. CDR1 is MDHEN, CDR2 SYDVKM, per germline. This CDR3 has 12 amino acids. V gave up 7 bases and J gave up 5 bases, with 11 bases separating them. The CDR3 coding sequence is TGTGCCAGCATGAAGACGGGGTATGGCTACACCTTC. Amino acid sequence: CASMKTGYGYTF.

This sequence joins TRBV9 and TRBJ1-5, with 7 bases that match TRBD1. The CDR3 extends over 14 amino acids. Trimming cost V 2 bases and J 2 bases; bases outside gene matches: 1. CDR1 and CDR2 from the germline V gene are SGDLS and YYNGEE. The CDR3 bases are TGTGCCAGCAGCGTTACAGGGGGCAATCAGCCCCAGCATTTT. Translated, it gives CASSVTGGNQPQHF.

The chain couples TRBV2 to TRBJ2-5; 12 bases fit TRBD1. This CDR3 has 14 residues. The germline CDR1 and CDR2 sequences are SNHLY and FYNNEI. V lost 6 bases, J lost 8 bases, and 7 bases stayed unmatched. CDR3 in DNA: TGTGCCAGCAGCCAGGGACAGGGGGCTGACACCCAGTACTTC. It translates to CASSQGQGADTQYF. Based on the CDR3 plus reference TRBV2 and TRBJ2-5, the full variable domain is EPEVTQTPSHQVTQMGQEVILRCVPISNHLYFYWYRQILGQKVEFLVSFYNNEISEKSEIFDDQFSVERPDGSNFTLKIRSTKLEDSAMYFCASSQGQGADTQYFGPGTRLLVL.

The chain carries TRBV5-4 and TRBJ2-7; TRBD2 matches at 10 bases. The CDR3 length is 18 residues. Germline loops: CDR1 SGHNT, CDR2 YYREEE (reference sequence). Losses at the gene ends were 6 bases for V and 3 bases for J; bases not matched to a gene: 18. The CDR3 here is CASTNYPLTSGSHYEQYF. The DNA of the CDR3 is TGTGCCAGCACCAATTACCCTCTGACTAGCGGGTCCCACTACGAGCAGTACTTC.

In its sample, this clone was seen once. V is TRBV4-3 and J is TRBJ2-7; 8 bases agree with TRBD2. The V segment lost 3 bases and the J segment 1 base; nucleotides outside the gene matches: 2. The CDR3 has 14 amino acids. CDR1 is LGHNA and CDR2 is YSLEER in the germline V gene. The CDR3: CASSQTSASYEQYF. Here the CDR3 DNA reads TGCGCCAGCAGCCAGACTAGCGCGTCCTACGAGCAGTACTTC.

This chain uses TRBV30 with TRBJ2-5; tentative D call: TRBD2 (5 bases). Germline loops: CDR1 GTSNPN, CDR2 SVGIG (reference sequence). The CDR3 covers 15 residues. The germline V and J ends were trimmed by 4 bases and 1 base, with 16 bases remaining between them. In DNA form, the CDR3 reads TGTGCCTGGACCCCGGGGAGTCGCTTCCAAGAGACCCAGTACTTC. Translating gives CAWTPGSRFQETQYF.

V gene TRBV2 combines with J gene TRBJ1-2; 8 bases agree with TRBD1. CDR3 length: 15 amino acids. The V gene's germline CDR1 is SNHLY and CDR2 FYNNEI. With 7 bases clipped from V and 6 bases from J, the junction kept 13 bases outside the gene matches. The CDR3 nucleotides are TGTGCCAGCATGACAGGGCAGGGGGCCAATGATGGCTACACCTTC. Amino acid sequence: CASMTGQGANDGYTF. The full variable domain, completed using reference TRBV2 and TRBJ1-2, is EPEVTQTPSHQVTQMGQEVILRCVPISNHLYFYWYRQILGQKVEFLVSFYNNEISEKSEIFDDQFSVERPDGSNFTLKIRSTKLEDSAMYFCASMTGQGANDGYTFGSGTRLTVV.

The chain couples TRBV19 to TRBJ1-6, with 8 positions matching TRBD1. The length of the CDR3 is 19 residues. Trimming removed 4 bases from V and 0 bases from J; junction bases left unmatched: 11. CDR1 is LNHDA, CDR2 SQIVND, per germline (reference sequence). The CDR3 DNA reads as TGTGCCAGTAGTACCCACTGGACAGGGACCAGCTCCTATAATTCACCCCTCCACTTT. It translates to CASSTHWTGTSSYNSPLHF. Full variable domain (missing parts from reference TRBV19 and TRBJ1-6): DGGITQSPKYLFRKEGQNVTLSCEQNLNHDAMYWYRQDPGQGLRLIYYSQIVNDFQKGDIAEGYSVSREKKESFPLTVTSAQKNPTAFYLCASSTHWTGTSSYNSPLHFGNGTRLTVT.

The table lists this clone with a few counts. J is TRBJ1-2 and V is TRBV12-2; the table's D call, TRBD1, was not checked against the DNA. TRBV12-2 is designated a pseudogene. This CDR3 has 15 residues. CDR3 coding DNA: TGTGCAAGTCGCTTAATGGGACAGGGGGCGTTGGGCTACACCTTC. Translated, it gives CASRLMGQGALGYTF.

The chain combines TRBV27 with TRBJ2-1; D unclear. This CDR3 spans 13 amino acids. Germline lookup yields CDR1 MNHEY and CDR2 SMNVEV (reference sequence). The V and J ends lost 7 bases and 3 bases respectively, with 10 bases between them. The CDR3 is CASNRNNYNEQFF. DNA of the CDR3: TGTGCCAGCAACAGAAATAACTACAATGAGCAGTTCTTC.

V and J are TRBV5-1 and TRBJ2-7; D is possibly TRBD2 (6 bases). The germline V and J ends were trimmed by 0 bases and 6 bases, with 13 bases remaining between them. This CDR3 region has 14 residues. The germline CDR1 and CDR2 sequences are SGHRS and YFSETQ. The CDR3 nucleotides read TGCGCCAGCAGCTTGGGACTAGGGTGGAGCGAGCAGTACTTC. Translated: CASSLGLGWSEQYF.

This chain uses TRBV7-2 with TRBJ2-3, with D uncertain. V lost 1 base and J 4 bases, leaving 6 bases between the germline ends. The germline V gene encodes CDR1 SGHTA and CDR2 FQGNSA. This CDR3 is 13 amino acids long. The CDR3 DNA follows: TGTGCCAGCAGCTTAGTTCTATCAGATACGCAGTATTTT. Amino acid sequence: CASSLVLSDTQYF.

The chain couples TRBV7-2 to TRBJ1-6, with D unclear. This CDR3 is built from 15 residues. Trimming cost V 2 bases and J 10 bases, with 15 bases left between them. Germline V CDR1 and CDR2: SGHTA, FQGNSA. CDR3 loop: CASSLYWELGSPLHF. The DNA of the CDR3 is TGTGCCAGCAGCTTATATTGGGAGCTCGGCTCACCCCTCCACTTT.

The chain employs TRBV28 and TRBJ1-1; D possibly corresponds to TRBD1 (6 bases). Germline V CDR1 and CDR2: MDHEN, SYDVKM. CDR3 size: 14 residues. Trimming left V 10 bases short and J 4 bases short, with 19 bases between. The CDR3: CATKTAGGRTEAFF. CDR3 sequence (DNA): TGTGCCACCAAAACTGCGGGGGGCCGCACTGAAGCTTTCTTT.

The chain carries TRBV4-1 and TRBJ2-2, with unresolved D. The CDR3 spans 13 residues. From germline, CDR1 is MGHRA and CDR2 YSYEKL. V was cut by 2 bases and J by 3 bases, with 4 bases left in between. CDR3 nucleotide sequence: TGCGCCAGCAGCCAATCAGACACCGGGGAGCTGTTTTTT. It encodes CASSQSDTGELFF.

The chain carries TRBV28 and TRBJ1-2; D remains ambiguous. The CDR3 has 15 residues. The V gene's germline CDR1 is MDHEN and CDR2 SYDVKM. V was clipped by 8 bases and J by 1 base, with 17 bases between them. CDR3 region: CASLRGVEDNYGYTF. DNA for the CDR3: TGTGCCAGCCTACGTGGCGTAGAGGATAACTATGGCTACACCTTC.

As DNA, the CDR3 is TGTGCCAGCACCCCCTCCGCGGGGACCTACGAGCAGTACTTC. Its translation: CASTPSAGTYEQYF. J is TRBJ2-7 and V is TRBV6-5; weak D call: TRBD2 (6 bases). V dropped 7 bases and J dropped 2 bases, with 15 bases sitting between them. This CDR3 contains 14 residues. Germline values: CDR1 MNHEY, CDR2 SVGAGI.

On this clone itself: With a much larger clone just one base away, this may be a read error. J is TRBJ1-5 and V is TRBV9, with 10 nucleotides matching TRBD1. The CDR3 length is 15 residues. The germline V gene has CDR1 SGDLS and CDR2 YYNGEE. J was trimmed by 2 bases and V by 4 bases; bases with no gene match: 3. Here the CDR3 reads CASSLGTGGNQPQHF. For the CDR3, the DNA is TGTGCCAGCAGCCTCGGGACAGGGGGCAATCAGCCCCAGCATTTT.

The V call is TRBV10-2, the J call TRBJ1-1, with TRBD1 identical over 7 bases. This CDR3 is 15 amino acids long. Per the germline V gene, CDR1 is WSHSY and CDR2 is SAAADI. Trimming took 2 bases from V and 6 from J; bases not matched to a gene: 9. CDR3 bases: TGCGCCAGCAGTGAGCCTTACAGGGGCACGGCTGAAGCTTTCTTT. It codes for CASSEPYRGTAEAFF.

The chain links TRBV6-5 to TRBJ2-1; 7 bases are shared with TRBD2. CDR1 and CDR2 from the germline V gene are MNHEY and SVGAGI. The ends lost 5 bases at V and 5 bases at J; junction bases unmatched: 0. The CDR3 length is 12 residues. For the CDR3, the DNA is TGTGCCAGCAGTGGACTAGACAATGAGCAGTTCTTC. As protein: CASSGLDNEQFF.